This TCR beta chain was observed in a study of graft-versus-host responses after intestinal transplantation. Whole-study results and caveats: In recipient marrow, GvH clones were found, and some appeared first in ileum or blood.

This clone was counted a single time. After mixed lymphocyte reaction, dividing CD4+ and CD8+ responder T cells were sorted. Germline CDR1 SGHRS, CDR2 YFSETQ. The V gene lost 0 bases and the J gene lost 4 bases, with 16 bases spanning the gap. The length of the CDR3 is 17 residues. TCRdb's table, derived via immunoSEQ multiplex PCR, lists solely in-frame clones and lacks some. The profile shows 5,500 to 8,500 clones, more than 30% of them singletons. This receptor was identified in a human patient who was an organ donor for intestinal transplantation. The material was alloreactive CD4+ T cells from a mixed lymphocyte reaction culture, obtained before transplantation. Subset reported: CFSE-low proliferating T cells sorted from roughly six-day pre-transplant mixed lymphocyte reaction (GvH or HvG direction). The gene calls are TRBV5-1 and TRBJ2-2; TRBD1 is a possible D gene (6 bases). CDR3 loop: CASSLAISGGGTGELFF. CDR3 sequence (DNA): TGCGCCAGCAGCTTGGCCATTAGTGGGGGCGGCACCGGGGAGCTGTTTTTT. Complete variable domain (other parts from reference TRBV5-1 and TRBJ2-2): KAGVTQTPRYLIKTRGQQVTLSCSPISGHRSVSWYQQTPGQGLQFLFEYFSETQRNKGNFPGRFSGRQFSNSRSEMNVSTLELGDSALYLCASSLAISGGGTGELFFGEGSRLTVL.